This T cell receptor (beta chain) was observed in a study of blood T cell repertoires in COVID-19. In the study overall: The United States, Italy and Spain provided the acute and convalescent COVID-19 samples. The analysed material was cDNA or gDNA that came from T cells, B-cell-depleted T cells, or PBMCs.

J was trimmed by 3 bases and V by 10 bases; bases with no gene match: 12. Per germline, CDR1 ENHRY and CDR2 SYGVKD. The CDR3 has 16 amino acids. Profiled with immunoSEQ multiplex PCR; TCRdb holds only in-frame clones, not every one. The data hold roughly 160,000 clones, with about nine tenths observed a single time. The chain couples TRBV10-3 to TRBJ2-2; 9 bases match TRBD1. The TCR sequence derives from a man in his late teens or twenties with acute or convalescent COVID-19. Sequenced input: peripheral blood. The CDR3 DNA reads TGTGCCACCAAATCGGACAGGGGAAATTACACCGGGGAGCTGTTTTTT. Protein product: CATKSDRGNYTGELFF.